Shown below are 29 T cell receptor beta chains from a single sample sequenced in a study of spatial heterogeneity in lung cancer. From the 5' RACE reads, TCRdb called clonotypes with MiXCR, one entry per CDR3 protein. The table has some 21,000 distinct CDR3 sequences, approximately 4.4% seen once; the top ten hold 6% to 7.5%. Documented time point: sample taken at primary tumor resection. Whole RNA from tumor, nontumor lung or frozen PBMC was sequenced unsorted. The material sequenced was PBMCs, taken at surgery. The receptors here all came from a male donor with early-stage non-small cell lung cancer.

This clonotype was found a few times. V gene TRBV4-2 combines with J gene TRBJ1-6; tentatively, D is TRBD1 (6 bases). Germline V gene lookup returns CDR1 LGHNA and CDR2 YNFKEQ. The V gene lost 1 base and the J gene lost 5 bases, with 9 bases spanning the gap. There are 15 residues in the CDR3. The CDR3 here is CASSQVGGDNSPLHF. As DNA, the CDR3 is TGTGCCAGCAGCCAAGTAGGGGGGGATAATTCACCCCTCCACTTT.

This clonotype ranks as medium-sized. This sequence joins TRBV6-6 and TRBJ2-1, with TRBD2 matching over 8 bases. V shed 6 bases and J 12 bases; nucleotides not matched to a gene: 4. This CDR3 has 11 amino acids. Germline assignment: CDR1 MNHNY and CDR2 SVGAGI (reference sequence). The CDR3 reads CASRLSGAQFF. The CDR3 DNA reads as TGTGCCAGCAGACTTAGCGGGGCGCAGTTCTTC.

This clonotype came up many times. The chain recombines TRBV5-6 with TRBJ2-5, with D hard to call. The CDR3 has 15 residues. Germline V gives CDR1 SGHDT, CDR2 YYEEEE. Trimming shortened V by 0 bases and J by 3 bases, and 12 bases separated the two germline ends. The CDR3 spells CASSLEGGHKETQYF. The CDR3 DNA reads TGTGCCAGCAGCTTGGAGGGTGGGCACAAAGAGACCCAGTACTTC.

By share, this clonotype ranks as medium-sized. V and J are TRBV4-2 and TRBJ2-5, with 7 bases lining up with TRBD2. The CDR3 extends over 15 amino acids. Germline V gene sequence: CDR1 LGHNA, CDR2 YNFKEQ. With V trimmed by 5 bases and J by 10 bases, 16 bases remained unmatched. CDR3: CASSNGASGNEFQYF. The DNA for the CDR3 is TGTGCCAGCAGCAATGGGGCTAGCGGAAACGAATTCCAGTACTTC.

This clonotype was seen ten or more times. The chain couples TRBV28 to TRBJ2-1; perhaps TRBD2 as D (6 bases). Germline CDR1 reads MDHEN; CDR2 reads SYDVKM. This CDR3 is 16 amino acids long. The V and J ends lost 3 bases and 1 base respectively, with 13 bases between them. CDR3 in DNA: TGTGCCAGCAGTTTTAGACAGCGGGTTTCCTACAATGAGCAGTTCTTC. Amino acids: CASSFRQRVSYNEQFF.

Ten or more counts support this clonotype. The genes are TRBV11-2 and TRBJ2-7, with D uncertain. CDR1 is SGHAT and CDR2 is FQNNGV in the germline V gene. The CDR3 has 14 residues. Deletions cut 0 bases from V and 6 bases from J, with 12 bases between. CDR3 protein: CASSLDLVQLEQYF. The DNA for the CDR3 is TGTGCCAGCAGCTTAGATTTGGTACAGCTCGAGCAGTACTTC.

This clonotype appeared many times. The chain has TRBV7-2 and TRBJ1-5; no clear D. Germline V lookup: CDR1 SGHTA, CDR2 FQGNSA. The V end lost 1 base, the J end lost 4 bases, and 14 bases lay between the germline ends. The CDR3 loop spans 16 amino acids. The CDR3 DNA sequence: TGTGCCAGCAGCTTAGAAAGCCCCTCAGGAAATCAGCCCCAGCATTTT. Translated: CASSLESPSGNQPQHF.

This clonotype is deemed medium-sized. The chain couples TRBV12-3 or TRBV12-4 to TRBJ2-2, with 10 positions matching TRBD2. CDR3 size: 16 residues. Trimming took 4 bases from V and 4 from J; bases not matched to a gene: 6. The CDR3 loop is CASSSPGLAPTGELFF. The DNA for the CDR3 is TGTGCCAGCAGTTCACCGGGACTAGCGCCCACCGGGGAGCTGTTTTTT.

This clonotype was observed many times. The chain has TRBV27 and TRBJ1-6, with a possible D match to TRBD1 (6 bases). CDR3 size: 15 residues. V was trimmed by 6 bases and J by 6 bases, leaving 15 bases between them. Germline lookup yields CDR1 MNHEY and CDR2 SMNVEV (reference sequence). The CDR3 sequence: CASSSGGQLNSPLHF. DNA for the CDR3: TGTGCCAGCAGCTCCGGGGGGCAGCTTAATTCACCCCTCCACTTT.

This clonotype was observed a handful of times. This rearrangement joins TRBV19 to TRBJ1-2; D is unclear. CDR1 and CDR2 (germline): LNHDA, SQIVND (reference sequence). The CDR3 covers 15 residues. The germline V and J ends were trimmed by 7 bases and 0 bases, with 15 bases remaining between them. The CDR3 reads CASTTKRGANYGYTF. The DNA of the CDR3 is TGTGCCAGTACCACCAAAAGAGGAGCTAACTATGGCTACACCTTC.

The CDR3 sequence: CATSDRDGYGYTF. The DNA for the CDR3 is TGTGCCACCAGTGACCGGGACGGCTATGGCTACACCTTC. V and J are TRBV24-1 and TRBJ1-2, with D perhaps TRBD1 (5 bases). Germline-derived CDR1 and CDR2 are KGHDR and SFDVKD. The CDR3 extends over 13 amino acids. The ends were cut back, 4 bases at V and 4 bases at J, with 9 bases in the middle.

This clonotype was counted ten times or more. The chain's CDR3 is CSAPTRASNTGELFF. The CDR3 DNA follows: TGCAGTGCCCCCACCAGGGCCTCGAACACCGGGGAGCTGTTTTTT. J is TRBJ2-2 and V is TRBV20-1; weak D call: TRBD1 (5 bases). From germline, CDR1 is DFQATT and CDR2 SNEGSKA (reference sequence). V was clipped by 6 bases and J by 0 bases, with 14 bases between them. The length of the CDR3 is 15 residues.

A remark on this clonotype: Possible read error: a much larger clone is one base away. This sequence joins TRBV7-2 and TRBJ2-3; a weak D match, TRBD1 (5 bases). CDR1 is SGHTA, CDR2 FQGNSA, per germline. This CDR3 region has 22 residues. The CDR3 coding sequence is TGTGTCAGCAGCTTAGAATTAACTACTCCGGACCTAGGTCAGGGCCGCACAGATACGCAGTATTTT. Amino acids: CVSSLELTTPDLGQGRTDTQYF.

Many counts were recorded for this clonotype. The J gene is TRBJ2-5, the V gene TRBV6-6; tentative D call: TRBD2 (7 bases). The CDR3 sequence is 13 residues long. V dropped 4 bases and J dropped 4 bases, with 10 bases sitting between them. CDR1 and CDR2 (germline): MNHNY, SVGAGI (reference sequence). The CDR3 spells CASSSGGRETQYF. The CDR3 coding sequence is TGTGCCAGCAGTTCCGGGGGGCGAGAGACCCAGTACTTC.

Regarding this clonotype: A much larger clone differs by one base, so this may be a read error. This rearrangement joins TRBV29-1 to TRBJ2-4, with 9 bases aligning to TRBD1. The CDR3 sequence is 14 residues long. Germline CDR1 reads SQVTM; CDR2 reads ANQGSEA. The CDR3 reads CGVPGTGLQNIQYF. For the CDR3, the DNA is TGCGGCGTTCCCGGGACAGGGCTCCAAAACATTCAGTACTTC.

This clonotype has more than one count but fewer than ten. The chain employs TRBV4-2 and TRBJ2-6, with 7 bases that match TRBD1. There are 17 residues in the CDR3. The J segment lost 1 base and the V segment lost 5 bases, leaving 8 bases of the junction unmatched. The germline V gene encodes CDR1 LGHNA and CDR2 YNFKEQ. The CDR3 spells CASSTGQEISGANVLTF. The CDR3 nucleotides read TGTGCCAGCAGCACAGGACAGGAGATATCTGGGGCCAACGTCCTGACTTTC.

This clonotype was recorded at least ten times. The chain is built from TRBV2 and TRBJ1-2; 7 bases are a match to TRBD1. The germline gives CDR1 SNHLY, CDR2 FYNNEI. The CDR3 totals 15 residues. Germline trimming cut 1 base from V and 3 bases from J; bases unmatched to any gene: 5. The CDR3 loop reads CASSEDRGLYYGYTF. The CDR3 DNA reads TGTGCCAGCAGTGAAGACAGGGGTCTTTACTATGGCTACACCTTC.

By its share, this clonotype is medium-sized. The chain carries TRBV4-3 and TRBJ1-4; TRBD1 matches at 7 bases. CDR1 is LGHNA, CDR2 YSLEER, per germline. The V and J ends lost 0 bases and 8 bases, in that order; junction bases with no gene match: 3. This CDR3 comprises 14 residues. CDR3 residues: CASSQEGTAEKLFF. As DNA, the CDR3 is TGCGCCAGCAGCCAAGAAGGGACAGCAGAAAAACTGTTTTTT.

With respect to this clonotype: At one end, the junction sequence differs from germline, possibly due to a read error. The rearrangement uses TRBV20-1 and TRBJ2-5; no definite D call. CDR1 is DFQATT, CDR2 SNEGSKA, per germline (reference sequence). The CDR3 consists of 10 residues. DNA for the CDR3: TGCAGTGCTAGGCTTGGGGATCTTTTCTTC. Its protein is CSARLGDLFF.

The table lists this clonotype with a few counts. This chain uses TRBV4-2 with TRBJ2-7, with a tentative D call TRBD2 (6 bases). The V end lost 4 bases, the J end lost 5 bases, and 9 bases lay between the germline ends. CDR3 length: 12 amino acids. CDR1 LGHNA and CDR2 YNFKEQ come from the germline V gene. In nucleotides, the CDR3 is TGTGCCAGCAGCCGGGGCGGGAACGAGCAGTACTTC. It is translated as CASSRGGNEQYF.

V usage is TRBV11-2 and J usage is TRBJ2-3; 9 bases align to TRBD2. Germline assignment: CDR1 SGHAT and CDR2 FQNNGV. V gave up 2 bases and J gave up 1 base; unmatched junction bases: 4. This CDR3 region has 16 residues. The CDR3 DNA follows: TGTGCCAGCAGCTTACAAGCGGGAGGCGGCACAGATACGCAGTATTTT. The encoded protein is CASSLQAGGGTDTQYF. The complete variable domain, with remaining parts taken from reference TRBV11-2 and TRBJ2-3, reads EAGVAQSPRYKIIEKRQSVAFWCNPISGHATLYWYQQILGQGPKLLIQFQNNGVVDDSQLPKDRFSAERLKGVDSTLKIQPAKLEDSAVYLCASSLQAGGGTDTQYFGPGTRLTVL.

This clonotype was counted between two and nine times. The chain uses TRBV18 and TRBJ2-5; tentative D call: TRBD2 (5 bases). The CDR3 consists of 16 residues. The germline V and J ends were trimmed by 5 bases and 3 bases, with 19 bases remaining between them. In germline, CDR1 is KGHSH, CDR2 LQKENI. CDR3 loop: CASSELARTSKETQYF. CDR3 in DNA: TGTGCCAGCTCAGAGTTAGCCCGGACTTCGAAAGAGACCCAGTACTTC.

This clonotype was recorded many times. J is TRBJ1-1 and V is TRBV20-1, with D perhaps matching TRBD1 (6 bases). Germline CDR1 reads DFQATT; CDR2 reads SNEGSKA (reference sequence). The CDR3 runs 15 residues. V shed 2 bases and J shed 4 bases, with 17 bases lying between them. The CDR3 loop is CSARWGRGSSTEAFF. Here the CDR3 DNA reads TGCAGTGCTAGATGGGGGCGGGGGTCGAGCACTGAAGCTTTCTTT.

This clonotype was observed many times. This chain joins TRBV9 and TRBJ1-5, with 7 bases identical to TRBD1. With V trimmed by 0 bases and J by 4 bases, 4 bases remained unmatched. Germline CDR1 and CDR2: SGDLS and YYNGEE. This CDR3 region has 15 residues. The CDR3 DNA is TGTGCCAGCAGCGTAGAGGGACAGCCTAATCAGCCCCAGCATTTT. It yields the protein CASSVEGQPNQPQHF.

This chain joins TRBV9 and TRBJ1-1, with a weak D call TRBD1 (5 bases). Deletions cut 4 bases from V and 2 bases from J, with 12 bases between. CDR3 length: 14 residues. CDR1 is SGDLS and CDR2 is YYNGEE in the germline V gene. The CDR3 loop is CASSKQVTNTEAFF. The CDR3 region has the DNA TGTGCCAGCAGCAAACAGGTGACAAACACTGAAGCTTTCTTT.

This clonotype appeared many times. This chain joins TRBV28 and TRBJ2-1; the match to TRBD2 covers 10 bases. CDR3 size: 14 residues. The V gene end was trimmed by 6 bases and the J gene end by 7 bases; junction bases not matched to a gene: 6. Germline CDR1 and CDR2: MDHEN and SYDVKM. The CDR3 here is CASSSGGAENEQFF. CDR3 DNA: TGTGCCAGCAGCAGCGGGGGGGCCGAGAATGAGCAGTTCTTC.

This clonotype occurred many times. This chain links TRBV3-1 with TRBJ2-2; 13 bases line up with TRBD2. Per germline, CDR1 LGHDT and CDR2 YNNKEL (reference sequence). Losses at the gene ends were 6 bases for V and 2 bases for J; bases not matched to a gene: 12. The CDR3 has 19 amino acids. This chain's CDR3 is CASRLLSTGLAGNTGELFF. CDR3 coding DNA: TGTGCCAGCAGACTGCTTTCTACGGGACTAGCGGGAAACACCGGGGAGCTGTTTTTT. Full variable domain (missing parts from reference TRBV3-1 and TRBJ2-2): DTAVSQTPKYLVTQMGNDKSIKCEQNLGHDTMYWYKQDSKKFLKIMFSYNNKELIINETVPNRFSPKSPDKAHLNLHINSLELGDSAVYFCASRLLSTGLAGNTGELFFGEGSRLTVL.

This clonotype was detected many times. The genes are TRBV5-6 and TRBJ2-1; D gene ambiguous. Germline CDR1 and CDR2: SGHDT and YYEEEE. The CDR3 has 11 amino acids. V lost 2 bases and J 10 bases, leaving 7 bases between the germline ends. In nucleotides, the CDR3 is TGTGCCAGCAGCTTCTATGACGAGCAGTTCTTC. As protein: CASSFYDEQFF.

This clonotype occurred many times. The genes are TRBV12-3 or TRBV12-4 and TRBJ2-3, with D perhaps matching TRBD1 or TRBD2 (5 bases each). The CDR3 sequence is 18 residues long. The germline V and J ends were trimmed by 5 bases and 0 bases, with 21 bases remaining between them. The CDR3 DNA is TGTGCCAGCAGTGGACCCGGGACCCCCGAGGGGAGCACAGATACGCAGTATTTT. Translated, it gives CASSGPGTPEGSTDTQYF.